This T cell receptor (beta chain) derives from a study of response to subunit inactivated influenza vaccine. Study conclusions and caveats: Each seasonal flu vaccination may recruit only limited new T cells, authors suggested.

This clonotype appeared a few times. Its target is not known. MiXCR, run by TCRdb on the RT-PCR reads, gives a single entry per CDR3 protein. The sample carries 800,000 or so distinct CDR3 sequences, approximately 22% recorded once. The starting material was PBMCs from blood, obtained approximately 5 days after vaccination. This sequence was found in a man aged 50 to 60 who received an inactivated influenza vaccine.

The CDR3: CASSAGRMIEQFF. The CDR3 DNA reads as TGTGCCAGCAGCGCGGGACGCATGATCGAGCAGTTCTTC. The chain combines TRBV5-5 with TRBJ2-1, with D perhaps matching TRBD2 (6 bases). The CDR3 loop spans 13 amino acids. The V and J ends lost 4 bases and 10 bases respectively, with 15 bases between them. CDR1 SGHKS and CDR2 YYEKEE come from the germline V gene (reference sequence). The full variable domain, completed using reference TRBV5-5 and TRBJ2-1, is DAGVTQSPTHLIKTRGQQVTLRCSPISGHKSVSWYQQVLGQGPQFIFQYYEKEERGRGNFPDRFSARQFPNYSSELNVNALLLGDSALYLCASSAGRMIEQFFGPGTRLTVL.